A selection of T cell receptor beta chains follows, all from one sample in a study of T cells after yellow fever vaccination. MiXCR was run by TCRdb on the 5' RACE reads, yielding one entry per CDR3 protein. The sample lists approximately 300,000 distinct CDR3 sequences, 13% occurring once. The material sequenced was CD4+ T cells sorted from PBMCs, taken 45 days after the yellow fever booster vaccination. The receptors were gathered from a man in his thirties or forties who received the YFV17D yellow fever vaccine. CDR3s include the opening cysteine and the closing phenylalanine or tryptophan. Fields, in order: CDR3 length, J gene, V gene, clone size, D gene, CDR3 protein, CDR3 DNA. A D gene is named only where the DNA matches it firmly. The size field is filled for only some rows; it gives once, few, many or a size class.

len: 19; j_gene: TRBJ2-2; v_gene: TRBV28; abundance: .; d_gene: TRBD1; CDR3aa: CASGNRDRSSSLSTGELFF; CDR3nt: TGTGCCAGCGGTAATAGGGACAGGAGTTCCTCTTTGAGCACCGGGGAGCTGTTTTTT
len: 14; j_gene: TRBJ1-5; v_gene: TRBV12-3/TRBV12-4; abundance: .; d_gene: .; CDR3aa: CASSLAQGKQPQHF; CDR3nt: TGTGCCAGCAGTTTAGCGCAGGGTAAGCAGCCCCAGCATTTT
len: 13; j_gene: TRBJ1-4; v_gene: TRBV30; abundance: .; d_gene: TRBD1; CDR3aa: CAWSVGQAKKLFF; CDR3nt: TGTGCCTGGAGTGTAGGACAGGCGAAAAAACTGTTTTTT
len: 13; j_gene: TRBJ2-1; v_gene: TRBV12-3/TRBV12-4; abundance: few; d_gene: TRBD2; CDR3aa: CASSLLAANEQFF; CDR3nt: TGTGCCAGCAGTTTACTAGCGGCAAATGAGCAGTTCTTC
len: 11; j_gene: TRBJ2-7; v_gene: TRBV29-1; abundance: few; d_gene: .; CDR3aa: CSVRGAYEQYF; CDR3nt: TGCAGCGTTCGGGGCGCCTACGAGCAGTACTTC
len: 15; j_gene: TRBJ1-2; v_gene: TRBV5-4; abundance: few; d_gene: .; CDR3aa: CASSLESTINYGYTF; CDR3nt: TGTGCCAGCAGCTTGGAATCCACTATTAACTATGGCTACACCTTC
len: 16; j_gene: TRBJ2-1; v_gene: TRBV9; abundance: many; d_gene: .; CDR3aa: CASSSSLLADLGEQFF; CDR3nt: TGTGCCAGCAGCTCCTCCCTATTAGCGGACCTTGGTGAGCAGTTCTTC
len: 15; j_gene: TRBJ2-5; v_gene: TRBV20-1; abundance: few; d_gene: TRBD2; CDR3aa: CSARTHLAGGRTQYF; CDR3nt: TGCAGTGCTCGTACCCACCTGGCGGGAGGGCGGACCCAGTACTTC
len: 12; j_gene: TRBJ2-3; v_gene: TRBV5-1; abundance: many; d_gene: .; CDR3aa: CASSRDTDTQYF; CDR3nt: TGCGCCAGCAGCCGAGATACAGATACGCAGTATTTT
len: 13; j_gene: TRBJ2-1; v_gene: TRBV6-1; abundance: .; d_gene: TRBD2; CDR3aa: CASGREMDNEQFF; CDR3nt: TGTGCCAGCGGGCGGGAGATGGACAATGAGCAGTTCTTC
len: 17; j_gene: TRBJ2-3; v_gene: TRBV7-2; abundance: many; d_gene: TRBD2; CDR3aa: CASSLQGGRAKTDTQYF; CDR3nt: TGTGCCAGCAGCTTACAAGGCGGGAGGGCCAAGACAGATACGCAGTATTTT
len: 17; j_gene: TRBJ2-5; v_gene: TRBV7-2; abundance: few; d_gene: TRBD2; CDR3aa: CASSPLRLAGGRETQYF; CDR3nt: TGTGCCAGCAGCCCACTGAGACTAGCGGGAGGAAGAGAGACCCAGTACTTC
len: 13; j_gene: TRBJ1-3; v_gene: TRBV27; abundance: .; d_gene: .; CDR3aa: CASQDSSGNTIYF; CDR3nt: TGTGCCAGCCAAGACAGCTCTGGAAACACCATATATTTT
len: 15; j_gene: TRBJ1-5; v_gene: TRBV20-1; abundance: .; d_gene: .; CDR3aa: CSAPQTVYSNQPQHF; CDR3nt: TGCAGTGCTCCCCAGACGGTTTATAGCAATCAGCCCCAGCATTTT
len: 17; j_gene: TRBJ2-5; v_gene: TRBV3-1; abundance: few; d_gene: .; CDR3aa: CASSQDDWTFRPETQYF; CDR3nt: TGTGCCAGCAGCCAAGACGATTGGACTTTCCGACCGGAGACCCAGTACTTC
len: 16; j_gene: TRBJ2-1; v_gene: TRBV20-1; abundance: .; d_gene: TRBD2; CDR3aa: CSARLAGGAPYHEQFF; CDR3nt: TGCAGTGCTAGATTAGCGGGAGGGGCCCCCTACCATGAGCAGTTCTTC
len: 12; j_gene: TRBJ1-3; v_gene: TRBV7-2; abundance: few; d_gene: .; CDR3aa: CASSLSPGTIYF; CDR3nt: TGTGCCAGCAGCTTATCCCCGGGCACCATATATTTT
len: 16; j_gene: TRBJ2-3; v_gene: TRBV7-7; abundance: few; d_gene: TRBD2; CDR3aa: CASSLGPSGSGDTQYF; CDR3nt: TGTGCTAGCAGCTTAGGGCCTAGCGGGAGTGGAGATACGCAGTATTTT
len: 15; j_gene: TRBJ2-7; v_gene: TRBV18; abundance: .; d_gene: .; CDR3aa: CASSPIAPTTYEQYF; CDR3nt: TGTGCCAGCTCACCAATAGCCCCTACGACCTACGAGCAGTACTTC
len: 15; j_gene: TRBJ2-5; v_gene: TRBV20-1; abundance: few; d_gene: TRBD2; CDR3aa: CSGRPRAGGSPTQYF; CDR3nt: TGCAGTGGTCGCCCACGGGCGGGAGGGTCCCCGACCCAGTACTTC
len: 18; j_gene: TRBJ2-5; v_gene: TRBV12-3/TRBV12-4; abundance: .; d_gene: TRBD2; CDR3aa: CASSLRPQGSGGKETQYF; CDR3nt: TGTGCCAGCAGTTTACGGCCTCAGGGTAGCGGGGGGAAAGAGACCCAGTACTTC
len: 15; j_gene: TRBJ2-5; v_gene: TRBV7-9; abundance: .; d_gene: .; CDR3aa: CASSLVGRDLETQYF; CDR3nt: TGTGCCAGCAGCTTAGTAGGCAGGGATTTAGAGACCCAGTACTTC